The sample holds a few counts of the clone carrying this T cell receptor (beta chain). The antigen is unknown. The study ran its PCR with 60 Vbeta and 13 Jbeta primers. As originally analysed: In a later analysis, of roughly 83 million unique beta chains, about 10 million appeared in at least two donors. Libraries were prepared by immunoSEQ multiplex PCR; TCRdb keeps only in-frame clonotypes and omits some of them. The DNA gave D and trimming, while V, J and clone size come from that table. The sample shows more than 90,000 clones, 60% to 80% of them seen only once. This sample was included in a study of cytomegalovirus exposure and HLA in healthy donors. Study outcomes and limitations: TCR beta V- and J-gene trimming was later associated with a missense DCLRE1C variant.

The sequence derives from a man aged 50-60 years in good health and CMV-seropositive. What was sequenced was PBMCs.

CDR3 nucleotide sequence: TGTGCCAGCAGCAGGGCACAGATATTTCGACCCCGTATAGCTGGGGCCAACGTCCTGACTTTC. Its protein is CASSRAQIFRPRIAGANVLTF. The V call is TRBV21-1, the J call TRBJ2-6; the D call in the table, TRBD1, was not verified against the DNA. TRBV21-1 has pseudogene status. There are 21 residues in the CDR3.